This T cell receptor (beta chain) was captured by sequencing in a study of naive and memory T cell subsets. The study's findings and limits: Possibly reflecting memory cells re-expressing CD45RA, a few larger clonotypes occurred in naive repertoires, especially CD8. Findings for naive and memory subsets could not be checked against ground truth.

About this clonotype: Its antigen is currently unknown.

CDR3 length: 15 residues. Germline lookup yields CDR1 SNHLY and CDR2 FYNNEI. The V segment lost 8 bases and the J segment 6 bases; nucleotides outside the gene matches: 12. Cells stained for CD3, CD4, CD8, CD45RA, CD27 and viability were sorted into four CD45RA/CD27 subsets. The beta constant-region primer was an equimolar mix of two oligonucleotides covering TRBC1 and TRBC2. The ligated cDNA underwent four PCR rounds using SP2 and nested alpha and beta constant-region primers. A 12-nucleotide UMI and the SP2 primer were added to the cDNA 3' end by oligonucleotide ligation. TCRdb reprocessed the UMI-ligation and nested PCR reads via MiXCR and lists one record per CDR3 protein. The profile shows some 80,000 distinct CDR3 sequences, approximately 9.2% of them singletons.

V and J are TRBV2 and TRBJ2-1; 8 positions agree with TRBD2. This TCR was recovered from a human donor in good health. The sequenced sample consisted of naive CD8+ T cells from blood. CDR3 residues: CASPPGGTSFNEQFF. The DNA for the CDR3 is TGTGCCAGCCCCCCCGGGGGGACTAGTTTCAATGAGCAGTTCTTC.